The source of this T cell receptor beta chain is a study of CD8+CD57+ T cells in acquired aplastic anemia. Study details: Isolated CD4+ and CD8+ cells, once sorted, yielded DNA averaging roughly 3.2 ug. Researchers reported that healthy donors averaged approximately 10 million reads for CD4+ cells. General study points: Both patients and controls carried the same twenty-nine CD8+ CDR3 sequences. Levels of CD8+ Simpson's diversity were not significantly distinct in patients versus controls.

As regards this clonotype: As yet, its antigen is unknown.

CDR3 and TCR beta VDJ profiling relied on genomic DNA as the template. TCRdb reprocessed the reads via MiXCR and lists one record per CDR3 protein. This sample has hundreds of thousands of distinct CDR3 sequences, with under 80% found just once. Germline assignment: CDR1 MGHRA and CDR2 YSYEKL. Trimming took off 4 bases at V and 3 bases at J, with 14 bases between the two ends. The CDR3 runs to 15 residues. The clonotype comes from a human donor in good health, serving as a control. The chain has TRBV4-1 and TRBJ2-3; a possible D gene is TRBD1 (5 bases). Sequenced material: sorted CD4+, CD8+, or CD8+CD57+ T cells (not recorded which) from PBMCs. This chain's CDR3 is CASSLQGPRTDTQYF. CDR3 sequence (DNA): TGCGCCAGCAGCCTGCAGGGTCCGCGGACAGATACGCAGTATTTT.